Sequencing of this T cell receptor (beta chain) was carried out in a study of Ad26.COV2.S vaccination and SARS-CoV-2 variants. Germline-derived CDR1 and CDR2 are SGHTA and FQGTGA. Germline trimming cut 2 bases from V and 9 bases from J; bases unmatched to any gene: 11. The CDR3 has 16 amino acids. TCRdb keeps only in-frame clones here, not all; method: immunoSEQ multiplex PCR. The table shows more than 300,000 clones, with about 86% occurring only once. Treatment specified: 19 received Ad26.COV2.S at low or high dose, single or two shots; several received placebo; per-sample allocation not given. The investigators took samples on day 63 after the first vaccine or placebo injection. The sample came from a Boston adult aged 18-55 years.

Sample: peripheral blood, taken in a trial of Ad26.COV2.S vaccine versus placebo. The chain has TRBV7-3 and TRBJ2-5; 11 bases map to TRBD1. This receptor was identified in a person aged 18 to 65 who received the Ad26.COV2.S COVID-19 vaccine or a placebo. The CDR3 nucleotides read TGTGCCAGCAGCTTATCAGGGGGCGGACAGGGGGCTGCCCAGTACTTC. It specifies CASSLSGGGQGAAQYF.